Listed below are T cell receptor beta chains from one sample, sequenced in a study of blood T cell repertoires in COVID-19. TCRdb keeps only in-frame clones here, not all; method: immunoSEQ multiplex PCR. The repertoire holds approximately 220,000 clones, with 84% as singletons. The sequenced sample consisted of PBMCs or T cells enriched from blood (not recorded which). These receptors originate from a woman between 40 and 55 years old who had recovered from COVID-19. CDR3s include the opening cysteine and the closing phenylalanine or tryptophan. Fields, in order: V gene, J gene, CDR3 protein.

>TRBV19|TRBJ1-6
CASSIRGQTPLHF
>TRBV9|TRBJ1-1
CASSPTVGGMNTEAFF
>TRBV28|TRBJ1-2
CASSLLGQMSGYTF
>TRBV30|TRBJ1-2
CAWSVNSRGYGYTF
>TRBV5-4|TRBJ2-7
CASSSRLAGAYEQYF
>TRBV9|TRBJ2-1
CASSPLAGGNEQFF
>TRBV4-2|TRBJ1-1
CASSPRRGNTEAFF
>TRBV5-1|TRBJ2-7
CASSLTGQGKGEQYF
>TRBV30|TRBJ2-1
CAWRGTSGLSYNEQFF
>TRBV9|TRBJ2-7
CASSGGQGLGEQYF
>TRBV19|TRBJ2-7
CASSSPRGTSGRDEQYF
>TRBV4-1|TRBJ2-7
CASSLRTGRGYEQYF
>TRBV25-1|TRBJ1-2
CASSEAGDYGYTF
>TRBV19|TRBJ1-2
CASKAPEANYGYTF
>TRBV5-1|TRBJ1-1
CASSTGGPTEAFF
>TRBV12-3/TRBV12-4|TRBJ1-1
CASSPTVNTEAFF
>TRBV2|TRBJ2-3
CASSEALLAGGNTDTQYF
>TRBV6-5|TRBJ1-5
CASSLTAYQPQHF
>TRBV28|TRBJ2-7
CASSSTGTGDYEQYF
>TRBV18|TRBJ2-3
CASSPWLEITDTQYF
>TRBV7-2|TRBJ1-1
CASSFGQGGEAFF
>TRBV6-5|TRBJ2-1
CASRDPGGRSNEQFF
>TRBV21-1|TRBJ2-1
CASSLLAGDREQFF
>TRBV10-2|TRBJ1-4
CASSGGQGQDEKLFF
>TRBV9|TRBJ2-5
CASSTQSGQGETQYF
>TRBV6-5|TRBJ1-5
CASRSTAPKEHF
>TRBV7-2|TRBJ2-2
CASRTTSGRGTGELFF
>TRBV30|TRBJ1-4
CAWSVVRAKNEKLFF
>TRBV28|TRBJ1-5
CASSLALLRRQPQHF
>TRBV28|TRBJ1-5
CASSLSGQPQHF
>TRBV9|TRBJ1-2
CASSVGGRGPNYGYTF
>TRBV27|TRBJ2-7
CASSPDGQSYEQYF
>TRBV2|TRBJ2-1
CASSGGTSSYNEQFF
>TRBV7-9|TRBJ2-3
CASSSPRLAGVKTDTQYF
>TRBV2|TRBJ1-5
CASSVDGVNQPQHF
>TRBV6-5|TRBJ1-6
CASRDRQGLYSPLHF